This TCR beta chain came from a study of OX40 agonist ivuxolimab in advanced cancers. The assay was immunoSEQ multiplex PCR, and TCRdb's table has in-frame clones only and misses some. The table records 65,000 to 70,000 clones, about 84% of them present only once. V was clipped by 10 bases and J by 5 bases, with 18 bases between them. CDR1 and CDR2 (germline): MNHNS, SASEGT. This CDR3 has 14 residues. Sequences were derived from CD4+ or CD8+ T cells sorted from blood, sampled in a trial of the OX40 agonist ivuxolimab. The TCR originated in an adult with an advanced solid tumor such as melanoma, head and neck, liver or kidney cancer. The V gene is TRBV6-1, the J gene TRBJ2-1, with D possibly matching TRBD1 (5 bases). CDR3 sequence (DNA): TGTGCCACCAACAAAGGAGACAGCAACAATGAGCAGTTCTTC. It specifies CATNKGDSNNEQFF.